This T cell receptor (beta chain) was captured in a study of blood T cell repertoires in COVID-19. The CDR3 is 14 amino acids. Germline loops: CDR1 SQVTM, CDR2 ANQGSEA. Losses at the gene ends were 4 bases for V and 7 bases for J; bases not matched to a gene: 7. The data were produced by immunoSEQ multiplex PCR, yet TCRdb's version contains in-frame clones alone and is incomplete. The sample holds around 19,000 clones; roughly 89% are singletons and the top ten take roughly 3.7%. The chain joins TRBV29-1 to TRBJ1-5; 10 bases agree with TRBD1. This sequence was found in a human donor in a cohort sampled during active COVID-19. Specimen: peripheral blood. The CDR3 DNA sequence: TGCAGCGTTGTTGCCGGGACAGGGGAACAGCCCCAGCATTTT. Its translation: CSVVAGTGEQPQHF.